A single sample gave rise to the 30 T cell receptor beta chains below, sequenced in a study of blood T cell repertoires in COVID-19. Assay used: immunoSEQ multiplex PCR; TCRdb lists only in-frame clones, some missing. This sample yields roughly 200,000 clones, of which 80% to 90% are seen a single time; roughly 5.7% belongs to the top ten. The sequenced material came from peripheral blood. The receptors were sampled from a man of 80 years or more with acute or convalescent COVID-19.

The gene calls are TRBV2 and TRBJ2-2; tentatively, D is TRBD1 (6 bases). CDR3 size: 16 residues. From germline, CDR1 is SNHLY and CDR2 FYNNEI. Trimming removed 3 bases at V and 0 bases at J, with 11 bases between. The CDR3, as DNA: TGTGCCAGCAGTGACAGGGGCGCGCCGAACACCGGGGAGCTGTTTTTT. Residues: CASSDRGAPNTGELFF.

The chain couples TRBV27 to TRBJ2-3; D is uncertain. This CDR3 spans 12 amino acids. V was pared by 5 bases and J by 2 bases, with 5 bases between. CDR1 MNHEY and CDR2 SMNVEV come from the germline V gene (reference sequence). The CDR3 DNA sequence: TGTGCCAGCAGTGTCTACACAGATACGCAGTATTTT. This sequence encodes CASSVYTDTQYF.

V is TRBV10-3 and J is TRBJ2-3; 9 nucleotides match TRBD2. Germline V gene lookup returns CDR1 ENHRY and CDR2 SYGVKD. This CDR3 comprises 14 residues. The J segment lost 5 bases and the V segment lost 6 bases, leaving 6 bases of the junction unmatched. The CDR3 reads CAIRVAGVRDTQYF. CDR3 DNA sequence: TGTGCCATCAGGGTAGCGGGAGTTAGAGATACGCAGTATTTT.

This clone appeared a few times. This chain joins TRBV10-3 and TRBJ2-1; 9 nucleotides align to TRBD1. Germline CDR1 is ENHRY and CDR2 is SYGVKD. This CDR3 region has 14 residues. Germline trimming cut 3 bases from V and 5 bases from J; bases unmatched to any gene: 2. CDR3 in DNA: TGTGCCATCAGTGACAGGACAGGGGACAATGAGCAGTTCTTC. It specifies CAISDRTGDNEQFF.

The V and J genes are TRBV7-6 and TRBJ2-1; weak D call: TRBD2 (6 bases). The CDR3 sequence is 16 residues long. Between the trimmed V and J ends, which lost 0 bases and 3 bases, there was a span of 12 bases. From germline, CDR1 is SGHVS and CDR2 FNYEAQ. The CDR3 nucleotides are TGTGCCAGCAGCTTAGCTTCCGGGGGAGTCTACAATGAGCAGTTCTTC. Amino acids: CASSLASGGVYNEQFF.

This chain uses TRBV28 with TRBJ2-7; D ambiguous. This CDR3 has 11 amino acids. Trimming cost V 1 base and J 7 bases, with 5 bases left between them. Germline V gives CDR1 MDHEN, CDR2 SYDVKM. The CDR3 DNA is TGTGCCAGCAGTTTATTTCAAGAGCAGTACTTC. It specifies CASSLFQEQYF.

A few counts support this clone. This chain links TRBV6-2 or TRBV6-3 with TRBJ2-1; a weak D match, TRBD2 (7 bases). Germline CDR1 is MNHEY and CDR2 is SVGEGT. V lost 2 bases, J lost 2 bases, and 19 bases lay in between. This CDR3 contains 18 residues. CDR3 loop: CASSYDADRGAPYNEQFF. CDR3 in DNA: TGTGCCAGCAGTTACGATGCGGATCGGGGGGCGCCCTACAATGAGCAGTTCTTC.

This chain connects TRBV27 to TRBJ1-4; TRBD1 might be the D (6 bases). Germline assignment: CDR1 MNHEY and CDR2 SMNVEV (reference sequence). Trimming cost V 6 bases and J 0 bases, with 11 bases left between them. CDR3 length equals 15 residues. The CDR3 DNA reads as TGTGCCAGCAGACCCGGGACAACAACTAATGAAAAACTGTTTTTT. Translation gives CASRPGTTTNEKLFF.

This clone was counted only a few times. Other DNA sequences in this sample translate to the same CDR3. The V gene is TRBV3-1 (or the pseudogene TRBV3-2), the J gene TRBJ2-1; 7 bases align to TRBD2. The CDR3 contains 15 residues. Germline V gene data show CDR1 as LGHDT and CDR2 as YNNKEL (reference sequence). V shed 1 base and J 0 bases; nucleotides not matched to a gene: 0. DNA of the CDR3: TGTGCCAGCAGCCAAGCGGGAGGCTCCTACAATGAGCAGTTCTTC. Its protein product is CASSQAGGSYNEQFF.

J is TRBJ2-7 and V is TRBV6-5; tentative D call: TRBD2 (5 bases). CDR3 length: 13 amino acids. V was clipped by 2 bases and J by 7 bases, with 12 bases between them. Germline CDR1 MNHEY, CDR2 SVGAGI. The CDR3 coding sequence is TGTGCCAGCAGTTACAACCCCTCGGGGGAGCAGTACTTC. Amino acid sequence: CASSYNPSGEQYF.

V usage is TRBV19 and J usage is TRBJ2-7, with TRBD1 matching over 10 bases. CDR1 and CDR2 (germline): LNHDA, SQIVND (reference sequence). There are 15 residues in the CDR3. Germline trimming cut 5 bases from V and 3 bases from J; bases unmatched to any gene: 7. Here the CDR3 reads CASSAGTGDYYEQYF. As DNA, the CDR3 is TGTGCCAGTAGTGCTGGGACAGGGGATTACTACGAGCAGTACTTC. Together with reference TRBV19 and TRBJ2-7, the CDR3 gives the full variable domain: DGGITQSPKYLFRKEGQNVTLSCEQNLNHDAMYWYRQDPGQGLRLIYYSQIVNDFQKGDIAEGYSVSREKKESFPLTVTSAQKNPTAFYLCASSAGTGDYYEQYFGPGTRLTVT.

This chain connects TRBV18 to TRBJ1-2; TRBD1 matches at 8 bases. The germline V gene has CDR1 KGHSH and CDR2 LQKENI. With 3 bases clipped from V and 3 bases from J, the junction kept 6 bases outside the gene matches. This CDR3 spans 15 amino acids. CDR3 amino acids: CASSPTQGADYGYTF. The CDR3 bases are TGTGCCAGCTCACCTACCCAGGGGGCAGACTATGGCTACACCTTC.

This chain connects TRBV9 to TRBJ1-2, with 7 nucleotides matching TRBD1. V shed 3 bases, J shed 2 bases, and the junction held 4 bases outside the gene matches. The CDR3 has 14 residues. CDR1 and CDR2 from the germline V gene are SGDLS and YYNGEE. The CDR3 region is CASSGPTGNYGYTF. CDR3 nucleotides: TGTGCCAGCAGCGGCCCGACAGGGAACTATGGCTACACCTTC.

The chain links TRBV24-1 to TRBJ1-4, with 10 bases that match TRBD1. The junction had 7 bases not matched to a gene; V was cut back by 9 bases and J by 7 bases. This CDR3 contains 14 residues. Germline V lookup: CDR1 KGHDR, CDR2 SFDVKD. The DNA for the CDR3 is TGTGCCACCCGCAACCGGGACAGGGGTGAAAAACTGTTTTTT. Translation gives CATRNRDRGEKLFF.

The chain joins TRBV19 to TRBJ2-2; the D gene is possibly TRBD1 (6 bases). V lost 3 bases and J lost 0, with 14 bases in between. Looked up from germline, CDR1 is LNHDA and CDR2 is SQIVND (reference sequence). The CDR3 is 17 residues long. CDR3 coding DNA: TGTGCCAGTAGTATGCGGACCGGGACAACGAACACCGGGGAGCTGTTTTTT. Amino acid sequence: CASSMRTGTTNTGELFF.

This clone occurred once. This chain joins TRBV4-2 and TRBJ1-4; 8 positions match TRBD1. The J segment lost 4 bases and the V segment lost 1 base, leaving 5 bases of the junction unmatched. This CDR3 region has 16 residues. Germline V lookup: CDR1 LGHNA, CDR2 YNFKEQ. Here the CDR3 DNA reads TGTGCCAGCAGCCAAGCGGCCGGGACAGGTAATGAAAAACTGTTTTTT. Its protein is CASSQAAGTGNEKLFF.

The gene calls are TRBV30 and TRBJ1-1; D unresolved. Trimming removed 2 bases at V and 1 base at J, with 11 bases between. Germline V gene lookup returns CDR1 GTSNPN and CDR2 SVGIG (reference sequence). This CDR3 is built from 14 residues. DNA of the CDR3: TGTGCCTGGAGTACTAAGCCACCGAACACTGAAGCTTTCTTT. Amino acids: CAWSTKPPNTEAFF. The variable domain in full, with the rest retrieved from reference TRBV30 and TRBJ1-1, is SQTIHQWPATLVQPVGSPLSLECTVEGTSNPNLYWYRQAAGRGLQLLFYSVGIGQISSEVPQNLSASRPQDRQFILSSKKLLLSDSGFYLCAWSTKPPNTEAFFGQGTRLTVV.

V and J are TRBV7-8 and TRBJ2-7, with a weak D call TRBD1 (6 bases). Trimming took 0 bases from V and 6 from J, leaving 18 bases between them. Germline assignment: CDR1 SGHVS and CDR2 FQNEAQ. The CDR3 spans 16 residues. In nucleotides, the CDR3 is TGTGCCAGCAGCTTAGCAAAGGGGGTAGGTCTTAGCGAGCAGTACTTC. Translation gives CASSLAKGVGLSEQYF. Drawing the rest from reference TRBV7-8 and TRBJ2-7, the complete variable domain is GAGVSQSPRYKVAKRGQDVALRCDPISGHVSLFWYQQALGQGPEFLTYFQNEAQLDKSGLPSDRFFAERPEGSVSTLKIQRTQQEDSAVYLCASSLAKGVGLSEQYFGPGTRLTVT.

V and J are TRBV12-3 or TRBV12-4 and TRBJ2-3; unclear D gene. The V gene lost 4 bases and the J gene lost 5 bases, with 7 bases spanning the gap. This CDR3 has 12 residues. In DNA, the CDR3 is TGTGCCAGCAGTTCCTTCGGAGATACGCAGTATTTT. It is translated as CASSSFGDTQYF.

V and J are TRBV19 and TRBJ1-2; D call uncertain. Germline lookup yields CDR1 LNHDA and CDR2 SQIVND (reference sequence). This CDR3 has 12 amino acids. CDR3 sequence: CATSSTVGGYTF. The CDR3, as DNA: TGTGCTACATCTAGTACGGTCGGTGGCTACACCTTC.

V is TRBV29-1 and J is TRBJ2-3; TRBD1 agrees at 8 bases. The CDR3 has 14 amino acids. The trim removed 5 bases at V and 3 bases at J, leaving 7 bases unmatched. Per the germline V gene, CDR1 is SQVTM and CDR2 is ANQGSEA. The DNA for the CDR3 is TGCAGCGTTTTAGGACAGGGTGAGACAGATACGCAGTATTTT. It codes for CSVLGQGETDTQYF.

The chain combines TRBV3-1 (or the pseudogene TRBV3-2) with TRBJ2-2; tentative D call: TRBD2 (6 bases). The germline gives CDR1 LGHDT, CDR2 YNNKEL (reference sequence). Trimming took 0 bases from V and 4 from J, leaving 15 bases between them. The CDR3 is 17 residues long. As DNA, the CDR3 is TGTGCCAGCAGCCAAGATGGGAGCGGAGGGTTCACCGGGGAGCTGTTTTTT. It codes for CASSQDGSGGFTGELFF.

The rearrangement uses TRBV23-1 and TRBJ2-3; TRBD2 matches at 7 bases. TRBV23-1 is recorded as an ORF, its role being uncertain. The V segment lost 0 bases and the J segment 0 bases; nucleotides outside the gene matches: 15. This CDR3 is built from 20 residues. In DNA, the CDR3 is TGCGCCAGCAGTCAATCGAAAACCCACACCCCACTAGCGAGCACAGATACGCAGTATTTT. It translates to CASSQSKTHTPLASTDTQYF.

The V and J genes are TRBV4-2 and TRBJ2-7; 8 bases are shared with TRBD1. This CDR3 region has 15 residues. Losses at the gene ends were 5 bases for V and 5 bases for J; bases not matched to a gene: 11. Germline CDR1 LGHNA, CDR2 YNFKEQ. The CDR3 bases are TGTGCCAGCAGCAAACGCACAGGGGGTAAGAACGAGCAGTACGTC. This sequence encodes CASSKRTGGKNEQYV.

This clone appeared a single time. CDR3 region: CASSQGSGLSSYNEQFF. CDR3 sequence (DNA): TGTGCCAGCAGTCAGGGTAGCGGGCTTAGCTCCTACAATGAGCAGTTCTTC. The chain has TRBV4-2 and TRBJ2-1, with 7 nucleotides matching TRBD2. Germline CDR1 and CDR2: LGHNA and YNFKEQ. The CDR3 consists of 17 residues. Germline trimming cut 6 bases from V and 0 bases from J; bases unmatched to any gene: 11.

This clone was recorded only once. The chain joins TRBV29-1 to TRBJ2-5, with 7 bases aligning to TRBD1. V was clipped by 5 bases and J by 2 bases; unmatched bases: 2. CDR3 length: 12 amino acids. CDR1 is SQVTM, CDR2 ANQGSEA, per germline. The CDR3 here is CSVRDRQETQYF. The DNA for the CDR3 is TGCAGCGTTAGGGACAGACAAGAGACCCAGTACTTC.

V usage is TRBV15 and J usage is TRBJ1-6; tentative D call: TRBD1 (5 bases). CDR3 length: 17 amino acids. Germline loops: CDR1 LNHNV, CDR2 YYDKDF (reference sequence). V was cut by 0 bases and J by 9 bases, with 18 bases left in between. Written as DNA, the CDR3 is TGTGCCACCAGCAGAGATTGGGGGGTCCAGGAGACTTCACCCCTCCACTTT. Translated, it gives CATSRDWGVQETSPLHF.

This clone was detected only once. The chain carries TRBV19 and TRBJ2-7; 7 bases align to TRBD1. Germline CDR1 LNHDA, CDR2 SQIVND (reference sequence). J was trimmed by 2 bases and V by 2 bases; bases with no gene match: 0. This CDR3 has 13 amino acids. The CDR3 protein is CASSITGAYEQYF. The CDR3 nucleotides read TGTGCCAGTAGTATAACAGGGGCCTACGAGCAGTACTTC.

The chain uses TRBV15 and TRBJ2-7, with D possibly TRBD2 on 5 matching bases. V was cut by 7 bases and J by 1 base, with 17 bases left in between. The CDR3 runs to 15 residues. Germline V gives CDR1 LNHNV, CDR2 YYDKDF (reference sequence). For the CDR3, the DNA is TGTGCCACCACGGGGTTTGGCGTCCGATCCTACGAGCAGTACGTC. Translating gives CATTGFGVRSYEQYV.

CDR3 in DNA: TGTGCCAGCAGCTCCTGGACAGGGCCTACGAACATTCAGTACTTC. This sequence encodes CASSSWTGPTNIQYF. The chain couples TRBV5-4 to TRBJ2-4; 8 nucleotides match TRBD1. The CDR3 runs 15 residues. J gave up 7 bases and V 3 bases, and 9 bases lay outside the gene matches. The germline gives CDR1 SGHNT, CDR2 YYREEE (reference sequence).